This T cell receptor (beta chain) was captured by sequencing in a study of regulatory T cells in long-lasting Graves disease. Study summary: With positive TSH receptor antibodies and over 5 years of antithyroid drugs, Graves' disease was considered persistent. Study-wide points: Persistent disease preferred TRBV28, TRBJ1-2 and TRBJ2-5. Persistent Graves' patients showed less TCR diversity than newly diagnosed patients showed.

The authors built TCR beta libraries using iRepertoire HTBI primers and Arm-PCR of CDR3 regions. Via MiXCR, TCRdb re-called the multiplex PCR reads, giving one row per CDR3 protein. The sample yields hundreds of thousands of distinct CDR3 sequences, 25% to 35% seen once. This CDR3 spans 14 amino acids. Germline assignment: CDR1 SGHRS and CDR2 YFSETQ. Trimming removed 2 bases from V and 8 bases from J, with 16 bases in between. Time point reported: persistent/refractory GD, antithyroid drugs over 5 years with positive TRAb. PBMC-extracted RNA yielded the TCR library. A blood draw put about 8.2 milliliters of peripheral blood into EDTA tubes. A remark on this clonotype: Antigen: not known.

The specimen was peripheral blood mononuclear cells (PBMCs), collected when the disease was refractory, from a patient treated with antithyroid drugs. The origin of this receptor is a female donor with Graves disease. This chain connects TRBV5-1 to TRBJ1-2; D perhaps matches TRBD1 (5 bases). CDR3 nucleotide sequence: TGCGCCAGCAGCTTATCACGTTCAGGGTTCGGCTACACCTTC. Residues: CASSLSRSGFGYTF. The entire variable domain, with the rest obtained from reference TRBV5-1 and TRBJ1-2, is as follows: KAGVTQTPRYLIKTRGQQVTLSCSPISGHRSVSWYQQTPGQGLQFLFEYFSETQRNKGNFPGRFSGRQFSNSRSEMNVSTLELGDSALYLCASSLSRSGFGYTFGSGTRLTVV.